What follows are 31 T cell receptor beta chains derived from one specimen sequenced in a study of Graves' ophthalmopathy and Graves' hyperthyroidism (dated by TCRdb to 2017 to 2018). For sequencing, an Illumina HiSeq 2000 was employed. For repertoire sequencing, TCR beta CDR3 regions were amplified from RNA transcripts. The first round was an RT-PCR using HTBI primers with the Qiagen OneStep RT-PCR kit, and this first round was followed by a second-round multiplex PCR, then size selection and purification. The public reads were run again by TCRdb, first through fastp at Q25 and then through MiXCR, and only productive beta chains were kept. Each CDR3 protein gets just one entry, which takes the most common genes and DNA from the rows behind it. The sample has around 400,000 distinct CDR3 sequences on record, around 20% of them singletons. Clones ranked in the top ten supply 1.5% to 2% of the sample.

Material: peripheral blood. The receptor set was obtained from a woman younger than 35 with Graves' ophthalmopathy. Donor details come from another sample of the same person, matched by shared clones.

This clonotype was recorded at least ten times. The chain recombines TRBV18 with TRBJ1-1; 10 bases are shared with TRBD1. The CDR3 is made up of 14 amino acids. The V gene's germline CDR1 is KGHSH and CDR2 LQKENI. Trimming at V came to 3 bases and at J to 11 bases, leaving 9 bases not matched to a gene. CDR3 coding DNA: TGTGCCAGCTCACCGCAGACAGGGGGCGACGATGCTTTCTTT. As protein: CASSPQTGGDDAFF.

Many counts were recorded for this clonotype. The chain joins TRBV24-1 to TRBJ1-5; maybe TRBD1 (5 bases). V was pared by 4 bases and J by 9 bases, with 9 bases between. The CDR3 totals 12 residues. Germline V gene data show CDR1 as KGHDR and CDR2 as SFDVKD. CDR3 sequence: CATSEGVRPQHF. The CDR3 DNA follows: TGTGCCACCAGTGAGGGGGTACGGCCCCAGCATTTT.

This clonotype appeared many times. This sequence joins TRBV4-2 and TRBJ2-2; 9 bases align to TRBD2. CDR3 size: 20 residues. With 3 bases clipped from V and 1 base from J, the junction kept 15 bases outside the gene matches. CDR1 is LGHNA, CDR2 YNFKEQ, per germline. The CDR3 region has the DNA TGTGCCAGCAGCCACCTTTGGAGGAGGACTAGCGCTGAGAACACCGGGGAGCTGTTTTTT. Amino acids: CASSHLWRRTSAENTGELFF.

This clonotype was observed many times. The chain carries TRBV28 and TRBJ2-4, with D tentatively TRBD1 (5 bases). The length of the CDR3 is 15 residues. CDR1 is MDHEN, CDR2 SYDVKM, per germline. V lost 5 bases and J lost 3, with 14 bases in between. CDR3 amino acids: CASSRSRVVKNIQYF. CDR3 DNA: TGTGCCAGCAGTCGTTCCAGGGTGGTCAAAAACATTCAGTACTTC.

The CDR3 sequence: CASSVEISGGAETQYF. In DNA, the CDR3 is TGTGCCAGCAGCGTAGAGATTAGCGGGGGAGCGGAGACCCAGTACTTC. The genes are TRBV9 and TRBJ2-5, with TRBD2 matching over 9 bases. The CDR3 loop spans 16 amino acids. V was pared by 0 bases and J by 5 bases, with 8 bases of the junction left unmatched. CDR1 is SGDLS, CDR2 YYNGEE, per germline.

The CDR3 reads CASSPGENYGYTF. The DNA for the CDR3 is TGTGCCAGCTCGCCAGGGGAAAACTATGGCTACACCTTC. The V and J genes are TRBV18 and TRBJ1-2; the D gene is possibly TRBD1 (6 bases). V shed 6 bases and J shed 2 bases, with 10 bases lying between them. The germline V gene has CDR1 KGHSH and CDR2 LQKENI. The CDR3 has 13 residues.

This clonotype was counted many times. A single base separates this from a much larger clone, so it may be a read error. This chain joins TRBV6-2 or TRBV6-3 and TRBJ2-2; D is possibly TRBD2 (6 bases). Germline lookup yields CDR1 MNHEY and CDR2 SVGEGT. The CDR3 spans 20 residues. The V end was cut by 2 bases, the J end by 2 bases, with 24 bases between. CDR3 amino acids: CASSYDPPALSGENTGELFF. The CDR3 DNA follows: TGTGCCAGCAGTTACGACCCTCCAGCGTTATCGGGGGAAAACACCGGGGAGCTGTTTTTT.

In this sample, this clonotype turned up many times. The chain uses TRBV6-1 and TRBJ2-2; D not certain. The CDR3 runs to 13 residues. Trimming took off 10 bases at V and 5 bases at J, with 14 bases between the two ends. From germline, CDR1 is MNHNS and CDR2 SASEGT. The CDR3 coding sequence is TGTGCCACGGGCACGTTAGTAACCGGGGAGCTGTTTTTT. Encoded protein: CATGTLVTGELFF.

Ten or more counts support this clonotype. The chain recombines TRBV7-8 with TRBJ1-5, with 9 bases lining up with TRBD1. The junction had 7 bases not matched to a gene; V was cut back by 4 bases and J by 0 bases. This CDR3 is built from 17 residues. Germline assignment: CDR1 SGHVS and CDR2 FQNEAQ. DNA of the CDR3: TGTGCCAGCAGCTCCTCGGACAGGGGATATAGCAATCAGCCCCAGCATTTT. It yields the protein CASSSSDRGYSNQPQHF.

The chain recombines TRBV12-3 or TRBV12-4 with TRBJ2-7; no clear D. The V end lost 5 bases, the J end lost 2 bases, and 13 bases lay between the germline ends. The CDR3 contains 14 residues. CDR3 in amino acids: CASSTWAVPYEQYF. The DNA of the CDR3 is TGTGCCAGCAGTACGTGGGCGGTGCCCTACGAGCAGTACTTC.

This clonotype was counted at least ten times. V is TRBV7-8 and J is TRBJ1-5; tentatively, D is TRBD1 (5 bases). Trimming removed 4 bases at V and 4 bases at J, with 11 bases between. CDR1 and CDR2 from the germline V gene are SGHVS and FQNEAQ. This CDR3 is built from 14 residues. The DNA of the CDR3 is TGTGCCAGCAGCTCGGGGGTCCCTAATCAGCCCCAGCATTTT. Translated, it gives CASSSGVPNQPQHF.

This clonotype was observed many times. The chain has TRBV7-9 and TRBJ2-4; weak D call: TRBD2 (5 bases). Trimming pared 5 bases from V and 3 bases from J, leaving 17 bases between. Germline CDR1 is SEHNR and CDR2 is FQNEAQ (reference sequence). The CDR3 spans 16 residues. CDR3 in amino acids: CASSHGEPSGKNIQYF. The CDR3 region has the DNA TGTGCCAGCAGCCACGGGGAACCGTCGGGCAAAAACATTCAGTACTTC.

This clonotype was seen many times. This chain links TRBV6-1 with TRBJ2-6, with D hard to call. V lost 7 bases and J lost 0, with 10 bases in between. The CDR3 consists of 15 residues. Germline V gene lookup returns CDR1 MNHNS and CDR2 SASEGT. The CDR3 spells CASTPGPSGANVLTF. In DNA, the CDR3 is TGTGCCAGCACCCCCGGGCCCTCTGGGGCCAACGTCCTGACTTTC.

This clonotype has a count of ten or more. This rearrangement joins TRBV5-1 to TRBJ2-7; D is ambiguous. The CDR3 consists of 15 residues. Germline V gene data show CDR1 as SGHRS and CDR2 as YFSETQ. With 2 bases removed from V and 3 bases from J, the gap between germline ends came to 15 bases. CDR3 region: CASSLEKIEHYEQYF. Written as DNA, the CDR3 is TGCGCCAGCAGCTTAGAAAAAATTGAACACTACGAGCAGTACTTC.

Ten or more counts support this clonotype. The chain recombines TRBV5-1 with TRBJ1-2; D is undetermined. This CDR3 has 15 amino acids. The germline V and J ends were trimmed by 1 base and 1 base, with 11 bases remaining between them. Germline V CDR1 and CDR2: SGHRS, YFSETQ. The CDR3 sequence is CASSLQGDVNYGYTF. In nucleotides, the CDR3 is TGCGCCAGCAGCTTGCAAGGAGACGTTAACTATGGCTACACCTTC.

There are many counts of this clonotype. The chain carries TRBV28 and TRBJ2-7, with D perhaps matching TRBD1 or TRBD2 (5 bases each). Trimming stripped 5 bases from V and 7 bases from J, with 18 bases between. Germline V CDR1 and CDR2: MDHEN, SYDVKM. The CDR3 consists of 14 residues. The chain's CDR3 is CASSLPGSLQEQYF. In nucleotides, the CDR3 is TGTGCCAGCAGTCTCCCAGGGAGTCTTCAAGAGCAGTACTTC.

V and J are TRBV12-3 or TRBV12-4 and TRBJ1-2, with 10 positions matching TRBD1. This CDR3 has 18 residues. V lost 5 bases to trimming and J lost 4 bases; unmatched junction nucleotides: 16. The CDR3 reads CASSPGTGVGESGYGYTF. For the CDR3, the DNA is TGTGCCAGCAGTCCGGGGACAGGGGTTGGGGAAAGCGGCTATGGCTACACCTTC.

This clonotype was detected ten times or more. The chain is built from TRBV5-5 and TRBJ1-6, with TRBD1 identical over 7 bases. CDR3 size: 14 residues. Trimming cost V 0 bases and J 13 bases; bases outside gene matches: 7. Germline assignment: CDR1 SGHKS and CDR2 YYEKEE (reference sequence). The CDR3 here is CASSLGQGAAPLHF. Here the CDR3 DNA reads TGTGCCAGCAGCTTGGGACAGGGAGCTGCGCCCCTCCACTTT.

This clonotype was observed once. The rearrangement uses TRBV15 and TRBJ2-5; the match to TRBD2 covers 8 bases. Germline CDR1 is LNHNV and CDR2 is YYDKDF (reference sequence). Losses at the gene ends were 1 base for V and 5 bases for J; bases not matched to a gene: 3. The CDR3 is 14 residues long. CDR3 loop: CATSRGSGGETQYF. The CDR3 DNA is TGTGCCACCAGCAGAGGTTCGGGGGGGGAGACCCAGTACTTC.

In its sample, this clonotype was seen many times. The chain recombines TRBV28 with TRBJ1-3, with a tentative D call TRBD1 (6 bases). The germline V and J ends were trimmed by 6 bases and 3 bases, with 12 bases remaining between them. The CDR3 sequence is 14 residues long. Germline V lookup: CDR1 MDHEN, CDR2 SYDVKM. As DNA, the CDR3 is TGTGCCAGCAGAGGGGGTGGCCTTGGAAACACCATATATTTT. It specifies CASRGGGLGNTIYF.

This clonotype showed up many times. Here the CDR3 reads CASSLLVTADQPQHF. The CDR3 DNA follows: TGTGCCAGCAGCTTACTCGTGACTGCCGATCAGCCCCAGCATTTT. This chain uses TRBV7-8 with TRBJ1-5; D gene ambiguous. V was clipped by 2 bases and J by 5 bases, with 13 bases between them. CDR1 and CDR2 (germline): SGHVS, FQNEAQ. The CDR3 consists of 15 residues.

V is TRBV12-3 or TRBV12-4 and J is TRBJ1-1, with 9 nucleotides matching TRBD1. Trimming cost V 6 bases and J 1 base; bases outside gene matches: 6. There are 15 residues in the CDR3. The CDR3 here is CASSQQGAPNTEAFF. The CDR3 bases are TGTGCCAGCAGCCAACAGGGGGCCCCGAACACTGAAGCTTTCTTT.

This clonotype came up many times. The chain has TRBV19 and TRBJ1-1, with 7 bases matching TRBD1. J gave up 3 bases and V 6 bases, and 10 bases lay outside the gene matches. CDR1 is LNHDA, CDR2 SQIVND, per germline (reference sequence). The CDR3 consists of 15 residues. In nucleotides, the CDR3 is TGTGCCAGTAGGAGAAGACAGGGCCAGTACACTGAAGCTTTCTTT. Protein sequence: CASRRRQGQYTEAFF.

This clonotype was recorded many times. The CDR3 sequence: CASSLPPFSRGEYEQYF. The CDR3 DNA follows: TGTGCCAGCAGTTTACCCCCCTTTAGCAGGGGTGAGTACGAGCAGTACTTC. J is TRBJ2-7 and V is TRBV28, with D maybe TRBD1 (6 bases). The V and J ends lost 2 bases and 4 bases respectively, with 21 bases between them. Germline CDR1 is MDHEN and CDR2 is SYDVKM. This CDR3 region has 17 residues. Looking up the rest from reference TRBV28 and TRBJ2-7 gives the full variable domain: DVKVTQSSRYLVKRTGEKVFLECVQDMDHENMFWYRQDPGLGLRLIYFSYDVKMKEKGDIPEGYSVSREKKERFSLILESASTNQTSMYLCASSLPPFSRGEYEQYFGPGTRLTVT.

This clonotype was observed at least ten times. This sequence joins TRBV7-2 and TRBJ2-2, with 9 bases that match TRBD2. The junction had 10 bases not matched to a gene; V was cut back by 1 base and J by 1 base. The germline gives CDR1 SGHTA, CDR2 FQGNSA. This CDR3 is built from 19 residues. This chain's CDR3 is CASSLGRRGAGGNTGELFF. The CDR3 region has the DNA TGTGCCAGCAGCTTAGGGCGTCGGGGAGCGGGGGGGAACACCGGGGAGCTGTTTTTT.

The chain has TRBV24-1 and TRBJ2-2; D is uncertain. The CDR3 totals 12 residues. Germline assignment: CDR1 KGHDR and CDR2 SFDVKD. The V and J ends lost 5 bases and 6 bases respectively, with 6 bases between them. The CDR3 loop is CATSVEAGELFF. For the CDR3, the DNA is TGTGCCACCAGTGTTGAAGCCGGGGAGCTGTTTTTT.

This chain uses TRBV7-9 with TRBJ2-7; weak D call: TRBD1 (6 bases). Germline V gives CDR1 SEHNR, CDR2 FQNEAQ (reference sequence). This CDR3 has 15 residues. The V and J ends lost 7 bases and 0 bases respectively, with 16 bases between them. This chain's CDR3 is CASTWGQPSSYEQYF. CDR3 DNA: TGTGCCAGCACCTGGGGGCAGCCAAGCTCCTACGAGCAGTACTTC.

This clonotype occurred many times. The chain employs TRBV11-2 and TRBJ1-3, with TRBD1 identical over 7 bases. This CDR3 is 17 amino acids long. Germline V gene sequence: CDR1 SGHAT, CDR2 FQNNGV. The V segment lost 4 bases and the J segment 2 bases; nucleotides outside the gene matches: 11. CDR3 bases: TGTGCCAGCAGCTCAATCACAGGGGAAGTTACTGGAAACACCATATATTTT. Its translation is CASSSITGEVTGNTIYF.

This clonotype has more than one count but fewer than ten. The gene calls are TRBV7-2 and TRBJ2-5; D may be TRBD1 (5 bases). Germline values: CDR1 SGHTA, CDR2 FQGNSA. The CDR3 is 13 amino acids. V shed 5 bases and J shed 0 bases, with 7 bases lying between them. The CDR3 sequence is CASSMTDQETQYF. The CDR3 region has the DNA TGTGCCAGCAGCATGACAGACCAAGAGACCCAGTACTTC.

The chain carries TRBV28 and TRBJ1-1; no definite D call. The CDR3 is 14 amino acids. Trimming cost V 2 bases and J 1 base, with 8 bases left between them. Per germline, CDR1 MDHEN and CDR2 SYDVKM. CDR3 amino acids: CASSLEVQNTEAFF. Written as DNA, the CDR3 is TGTGCCAGCAGTTTAGAGGTGCAGAACACTGAAGCTTTCTTT.

The J gene is TRBJ2-5, the V gene TRBV20-1; TRBD2 might be the D (6 bases). The CDR3 is made up of 13 amino acids. With 4 bases removed from V and 5 bases from J, the gap between germline ends came to 14 bases. Germline V CDR1 and CDR2: DFQATT, SNEGSKA (reference sequence). CDR3 nucleotides: TGCAGTGCTACCAAACCGGGAGAGGAGACCCAGTACTTC. Its translation: CSATKPGEETQYF.